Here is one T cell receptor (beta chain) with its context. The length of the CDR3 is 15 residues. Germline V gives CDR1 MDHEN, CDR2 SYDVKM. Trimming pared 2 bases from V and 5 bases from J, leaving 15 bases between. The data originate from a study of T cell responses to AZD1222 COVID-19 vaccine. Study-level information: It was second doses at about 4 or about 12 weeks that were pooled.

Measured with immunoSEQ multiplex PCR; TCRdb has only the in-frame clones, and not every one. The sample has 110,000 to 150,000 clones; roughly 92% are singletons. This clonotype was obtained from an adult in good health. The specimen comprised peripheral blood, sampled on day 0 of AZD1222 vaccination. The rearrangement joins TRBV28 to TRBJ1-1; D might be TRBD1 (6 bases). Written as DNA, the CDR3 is TGTGCCAGCAGTTTAAGTGTGGGGGGGCTAACTGAAGCTTTCTTT. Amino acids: CASSLSVGGLTEAFF.